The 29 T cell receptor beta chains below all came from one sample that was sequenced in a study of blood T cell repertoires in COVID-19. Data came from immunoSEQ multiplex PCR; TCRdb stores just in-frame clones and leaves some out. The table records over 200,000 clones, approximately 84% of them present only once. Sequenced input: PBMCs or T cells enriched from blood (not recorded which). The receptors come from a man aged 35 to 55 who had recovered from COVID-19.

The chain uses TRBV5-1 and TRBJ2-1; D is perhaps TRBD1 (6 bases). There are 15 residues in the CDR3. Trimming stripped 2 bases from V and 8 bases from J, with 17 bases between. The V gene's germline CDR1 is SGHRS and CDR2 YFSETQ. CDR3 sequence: CASSLIQGRVDEQFF. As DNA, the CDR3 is TGCGCCAGCAGCTTAATACAGGGTAGGGTCGATGAGCAGTTCTTC.

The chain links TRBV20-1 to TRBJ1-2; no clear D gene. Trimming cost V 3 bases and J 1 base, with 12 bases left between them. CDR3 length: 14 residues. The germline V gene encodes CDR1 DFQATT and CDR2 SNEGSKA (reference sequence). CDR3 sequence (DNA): TGCAGTGCTAGTTCGGGGTCCTATAACTATGGCTACACCTTC. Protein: CSASSGSYNYGYTF.

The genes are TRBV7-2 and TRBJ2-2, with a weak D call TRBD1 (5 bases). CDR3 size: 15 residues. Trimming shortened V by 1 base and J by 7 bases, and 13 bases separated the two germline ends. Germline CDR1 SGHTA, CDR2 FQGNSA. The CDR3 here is CASSLVQGLFGELFF. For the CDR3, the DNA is TGTGCCAGCAGCTTAGTTCAGGGATTGTTCGGGGAGCTGTTTTTT.

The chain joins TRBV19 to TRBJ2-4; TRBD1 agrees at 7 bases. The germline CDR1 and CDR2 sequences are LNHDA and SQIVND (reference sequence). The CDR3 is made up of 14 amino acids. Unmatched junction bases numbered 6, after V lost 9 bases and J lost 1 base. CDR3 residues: CASEGARAKNIQYF. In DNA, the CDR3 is TGTGCCAGCGAGGGGGCGAGGGCCAAAAACATTCAGTACTTC. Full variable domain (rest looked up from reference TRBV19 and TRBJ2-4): DGGITQSPKYLFRKEGQNVTLSCEQNLNHDAMYWYRQDPGQGLRLIYYSQIVNDFQKGDIAEGYSVSREKKESFPLTVTSAQKNPTAFYLCASEGARAKNIQYFGAGTRLSVL.

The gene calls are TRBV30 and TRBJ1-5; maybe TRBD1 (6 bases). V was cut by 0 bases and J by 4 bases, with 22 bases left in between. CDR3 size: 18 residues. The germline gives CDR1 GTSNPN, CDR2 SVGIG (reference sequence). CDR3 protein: CAWSVPQTVKGGNQPQHF. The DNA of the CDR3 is TGTGCCTGGAGTGTACCCCAGACAGTTAAGGGGGGGAATCAGCCCCAGCATTTT.

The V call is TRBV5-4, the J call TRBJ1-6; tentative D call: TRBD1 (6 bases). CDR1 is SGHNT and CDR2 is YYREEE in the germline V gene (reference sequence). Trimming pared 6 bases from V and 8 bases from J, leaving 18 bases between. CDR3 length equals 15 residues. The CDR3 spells CASNKQAGEYSPLHF. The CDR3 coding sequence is TGTGCCAGCAACAAACAGGCAGGGGAGTATTCACCCCTCCACTTT.

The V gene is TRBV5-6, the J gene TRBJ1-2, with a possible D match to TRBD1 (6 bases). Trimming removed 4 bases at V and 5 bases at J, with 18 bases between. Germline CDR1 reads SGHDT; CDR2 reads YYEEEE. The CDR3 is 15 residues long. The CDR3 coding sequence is TGTGCCAGCAGCCCAACCTGGGGGGGCCGGTATGGCTACACCTTC. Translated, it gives CASSPTWGGRYGYTF.

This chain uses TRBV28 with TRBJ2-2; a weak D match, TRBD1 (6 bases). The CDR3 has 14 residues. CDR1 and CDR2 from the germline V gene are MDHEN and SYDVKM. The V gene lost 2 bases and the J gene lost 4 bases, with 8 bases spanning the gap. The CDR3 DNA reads TGTGCCAGCAGTTTACAGGGGACCACCGGGGAGCTGTTTTTT. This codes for CASSLQGTTGELFF.

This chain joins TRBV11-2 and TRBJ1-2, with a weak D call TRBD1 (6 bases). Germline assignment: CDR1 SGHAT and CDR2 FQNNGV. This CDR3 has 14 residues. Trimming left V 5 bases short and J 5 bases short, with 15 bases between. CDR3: CASSPLTGIYGYTF. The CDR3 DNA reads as TGTGCCAGCAGCCCTCTTACAGGGATTTATGGCTACACCTTC. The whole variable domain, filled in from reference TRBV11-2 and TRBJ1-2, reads EAGVAQSPRYKIIEKRQSVAFWCNPISGHATLYWYQQILGQGPKLLIQFQNNGVVDDSQLPKDRFSAERLKGVDSTLKIQPAKLEDSAVYLCASSPLTGIYGYTFGSGTRLTVV.

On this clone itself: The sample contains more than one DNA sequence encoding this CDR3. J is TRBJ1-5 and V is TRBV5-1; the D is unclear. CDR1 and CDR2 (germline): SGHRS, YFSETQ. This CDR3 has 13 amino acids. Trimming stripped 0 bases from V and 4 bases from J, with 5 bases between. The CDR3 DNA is TGCGCCAGCAGCTTGGGGCAAAATCAGCCCCAGCATTTT. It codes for CASSLGQNQPQHF.

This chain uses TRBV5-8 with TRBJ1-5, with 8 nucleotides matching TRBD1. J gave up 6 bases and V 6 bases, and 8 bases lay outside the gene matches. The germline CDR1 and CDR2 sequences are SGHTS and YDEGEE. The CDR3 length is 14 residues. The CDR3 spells CASNPDREVQPQHF. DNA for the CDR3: TGTGCCAGCAACCCGGACAGGGAGGTTCAGCCCCAGCATTTT. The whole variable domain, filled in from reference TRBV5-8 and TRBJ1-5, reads EAGVTQSPTHLIKTRGQQATLRCSPISGHTSVYWYQQALGLGLQFLLWYDEGEERNRGNFPPRFSGRQFPNYSSELNVNALELEDSALYLCASNPDREVQPQHFGDGTRLSIL.

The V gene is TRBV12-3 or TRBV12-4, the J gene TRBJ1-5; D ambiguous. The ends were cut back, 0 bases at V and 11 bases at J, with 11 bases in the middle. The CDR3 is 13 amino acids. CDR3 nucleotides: TGTGCCAGCAGTTTAGCGGAGAGGTTGGCCCAGCATTTT. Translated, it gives CASSLAERLAQHF.

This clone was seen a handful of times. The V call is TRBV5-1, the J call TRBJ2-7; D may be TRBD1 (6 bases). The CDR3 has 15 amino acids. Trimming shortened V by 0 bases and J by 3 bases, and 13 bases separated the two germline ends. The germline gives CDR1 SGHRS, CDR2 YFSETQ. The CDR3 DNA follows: TGCGCCAGCAGCTTGGAACCCGGGACATACTACGAGCAGTACTTC. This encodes CASSLEPGTYYEQYF.

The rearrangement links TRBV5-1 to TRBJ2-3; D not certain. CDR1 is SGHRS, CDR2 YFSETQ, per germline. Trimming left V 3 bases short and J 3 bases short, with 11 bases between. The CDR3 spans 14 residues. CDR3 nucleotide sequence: TGCGCCAGCAGCTCCGGAGTGATGACAGATACGCAGTATTTT. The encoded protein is CASSSGVMTDTQYF.

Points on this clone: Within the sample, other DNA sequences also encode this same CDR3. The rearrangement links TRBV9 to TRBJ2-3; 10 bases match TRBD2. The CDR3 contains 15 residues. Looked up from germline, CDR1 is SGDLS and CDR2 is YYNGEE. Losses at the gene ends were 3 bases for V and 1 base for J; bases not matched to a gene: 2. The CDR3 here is CASSGTSGRTDTQYF. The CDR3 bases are TGTGCCAGCAGCGGGACTAGCGGACGCACAGATACGCAGTATTTT.

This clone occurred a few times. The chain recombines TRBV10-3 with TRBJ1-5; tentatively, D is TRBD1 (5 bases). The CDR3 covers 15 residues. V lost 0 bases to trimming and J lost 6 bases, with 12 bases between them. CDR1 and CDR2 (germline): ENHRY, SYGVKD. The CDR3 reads CAISESLQEGQPQHF. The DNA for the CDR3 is TGTGCCATCAGTGAGTCACTACAGGAGGGTCAGCCCCAGCATTTT.

The CDR3 DNA is TGTGCCAGCAGTTTAAACCCCGGGACAGGGGGCGCAGGTGAGCAGTTCTTC. Its translation: CASSLNPGTGGAGEQFF. The chain employs TRBV28 and TRBJ2-1; TRBD1 matches at 12 bases. Germline loops: CDR1 MDHEN, CDR2 SYDVKM. V shed 2 bases and J 9 bases; nucleotides not matched to a gene: 11. The CDR3 runs 17 residues.

The CDR3 DNA reads TGTGGGTTTATAGCGGGAGTCGGATTGGGGACCCAGTACTTC. Translating it yields CGFIAGVGLGTQYF. The chain uses TRBV30 and TRBJ2-5, with 9 positions matching TRBD2. The germline V gene encodes CDR1 GTSNPN and CDR2 SVGIG (reference sequence). The CDR3 is 14 residues long.

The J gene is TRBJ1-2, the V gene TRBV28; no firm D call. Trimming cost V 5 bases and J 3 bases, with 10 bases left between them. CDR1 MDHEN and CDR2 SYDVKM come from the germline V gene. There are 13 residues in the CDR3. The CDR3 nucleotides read TGTGCCAGCAGTACTGGGCCCTACTATGGCTACACCTTC. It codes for CASSTGPYYGYTF.

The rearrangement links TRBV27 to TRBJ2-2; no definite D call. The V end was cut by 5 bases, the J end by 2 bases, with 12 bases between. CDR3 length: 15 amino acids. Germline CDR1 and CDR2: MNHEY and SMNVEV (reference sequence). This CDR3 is CASSARSLNTGELFF. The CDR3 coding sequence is TGTGCCAGCAGTGCCCGGTCCCTCAACACCGGGGAGCTGTTTTTT.

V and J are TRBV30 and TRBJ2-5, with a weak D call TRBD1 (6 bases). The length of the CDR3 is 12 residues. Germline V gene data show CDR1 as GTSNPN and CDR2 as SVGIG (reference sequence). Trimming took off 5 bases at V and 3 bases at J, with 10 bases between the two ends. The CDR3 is CAWDRTEETQYF. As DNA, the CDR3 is TGTGCCTGGGATCGGACAGAAGAGACCCAGTACTTC. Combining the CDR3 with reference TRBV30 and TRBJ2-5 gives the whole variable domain SQTIHQWPATLVQPVGSPLSLECTVEGTSNPNLYWYRQAAGRGLQLLFYSVGIGQISSEVPQNLSASRPQDRQFILSSKKLLLSDSGFYLCAWDRTEETQYFGPGTRLLVL.

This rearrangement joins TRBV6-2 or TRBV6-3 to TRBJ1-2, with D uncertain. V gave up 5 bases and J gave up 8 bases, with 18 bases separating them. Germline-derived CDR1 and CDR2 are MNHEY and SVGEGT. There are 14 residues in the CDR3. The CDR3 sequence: CASSTRPSRRGYTF. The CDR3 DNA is TGTGCCAGCAGTACCCGACCAAGCCGGAGGGGCTACACCTTC.

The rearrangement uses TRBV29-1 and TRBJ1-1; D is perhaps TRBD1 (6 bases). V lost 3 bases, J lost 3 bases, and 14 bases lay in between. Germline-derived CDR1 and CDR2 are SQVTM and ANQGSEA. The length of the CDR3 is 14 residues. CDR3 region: CSVEVPGGHTEAFF. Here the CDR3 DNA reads TGCAGCGTTGAGGTTCCCGGGGGGCACACTGAAGCTTTCTTT.

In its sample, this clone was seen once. CDR3 in DNA: TGCGCCAGCAGCCGCTGGGGGCGCTACGAGCAGTACTTC. Translating gives CASSRWGRYEQYF. The J gene is TRBJ2-7, the V gene TRBV5-1, with D possibly TRBD1 on 6 matching bases. V lost 4 bases, J lost 3 bases, and 11 bases lay in between. From germline, CDR1 is SGHRS and CDR2 YFSETQ. This CDR3 is built from 13 residues.

The CDR3 reads CASSRAVEAFF. Here the CDR3 DNA reads TGTGCCAGCAGCAGGGCAGTTGAAGCTTTCTTT. The chain carries TRBV28 and TRBJ1-1; a possible D gene is TRBD1 (5 bases). The CDR3 is 11 residues long. Trimming left V 6 bases short and J 7 bases short, with 9 bases between. Germline lookup yields CDR1 MDHEN and CDR2 SYDVKM.

This CDR3 is CASSLEKGKGNTIYF. CDR3 DNA sequence: TGTGCCAGCAGCTTAGAAAAGGGGAAGGGAAACACCATATATTTT. This chain joins TRBV7-2 and TRBJ1-3, with D possibly TRBD1 on 5 matching bases. V was trimmed by 1 base and J by 4 bases, leaving 11 bases between them. The germline V gene has CDR1 SGHTA and CDR2 FQGNSA. CDR3 length: 15 amino acids.

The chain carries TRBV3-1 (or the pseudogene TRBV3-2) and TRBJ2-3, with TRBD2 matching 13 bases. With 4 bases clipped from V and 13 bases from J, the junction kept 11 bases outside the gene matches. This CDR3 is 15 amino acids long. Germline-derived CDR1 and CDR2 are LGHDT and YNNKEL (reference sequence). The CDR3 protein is CASSPGLAGAGVKYF. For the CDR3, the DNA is TGTGCCAGCAGCCCAGGACTAGCGGGGGCCGGGGTCAAGTATTTT.

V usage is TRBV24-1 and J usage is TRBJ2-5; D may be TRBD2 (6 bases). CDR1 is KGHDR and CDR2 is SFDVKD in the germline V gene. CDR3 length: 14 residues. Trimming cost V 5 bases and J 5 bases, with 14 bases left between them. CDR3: CATSAGGAGETQYF. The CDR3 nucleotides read TGTGCCACCAGTGCAGGCGGGGCCGGGGAGACCCAGTACTTC.

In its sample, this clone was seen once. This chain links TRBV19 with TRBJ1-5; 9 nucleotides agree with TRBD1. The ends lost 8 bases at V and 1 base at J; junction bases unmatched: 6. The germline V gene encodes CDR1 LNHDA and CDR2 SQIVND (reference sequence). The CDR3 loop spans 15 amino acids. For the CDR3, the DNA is TGTGCCAGTGGGGGGACAGGGAACAGCAATCAGCCCCAGCATTTT. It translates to CASGGTGNSNQPQHF.